This TCR beta chain was profiled in a study of blood T cell repertoires in COVID-19. Study-wide background: T cells, B-cell-depleted T cells, or PBMCs provided the cDNA or gDNA that served as material.

This CDR3 has 19 residues. Per the germline V gene, CDR1 is WNHNN and CDR2 is SYGVQD (reference sequence). Trimming at V came to 6 bases and at J to 0 bases, leaving 18 bases not matched to a gene. Participants came from under 30 US areas, aged about 18 to 100 years. Grouping used clinical history reported by participants in a survey and questionnaire. In the authors' methods: Estimation of nucleated cell counts was performed using reference gene primer amplification. Sequenced by immunoSEQ multiplex PCR; TCRdb stores in-frame clones only, minus some. The V and J calls and clone size come from that table; D and trimming were worked out from the DNA. The table includes a few hundred thousand clones, 80% detected once.

The chain has TRBV10-1 and TRBJ2-3, with 7 bases identical to TRBD2. Input material: PBMCs or T cells enriched from blood (not recorded which). The origin of this receptor is a man aged 25 to 45 with acute COVID-19. The DNA for the CDR3 is TGCGCCAGCAGAATCGGGGTGGCTAGCGGATCCTCTAGCACAGATACGCAGTATTTT. Amino acid sequence: CASRIGVASGSSSTDTQYF.